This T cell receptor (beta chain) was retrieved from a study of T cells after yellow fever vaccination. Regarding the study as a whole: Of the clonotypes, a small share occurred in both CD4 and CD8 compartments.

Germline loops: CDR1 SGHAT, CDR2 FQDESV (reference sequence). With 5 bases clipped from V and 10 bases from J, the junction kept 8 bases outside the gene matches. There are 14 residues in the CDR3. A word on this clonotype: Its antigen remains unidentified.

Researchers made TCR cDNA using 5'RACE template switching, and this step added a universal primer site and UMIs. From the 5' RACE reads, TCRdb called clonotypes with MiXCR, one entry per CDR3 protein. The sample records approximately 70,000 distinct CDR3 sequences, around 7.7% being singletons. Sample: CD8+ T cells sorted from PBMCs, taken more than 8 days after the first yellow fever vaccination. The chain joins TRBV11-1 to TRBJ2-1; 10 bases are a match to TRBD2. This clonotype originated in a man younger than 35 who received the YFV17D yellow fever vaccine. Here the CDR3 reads CASSDERGGREQFF. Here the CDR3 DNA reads TGTGCCAGCAGCGATGAGCGGGGGGGCCGAGAGCAGTTCTTC.